The rows below give T cell receptor beta chains drawn from one sample of a study of blood T cell repertoires in COVID-19. Generated by immunoSEQ multiplex PCR, the TCRdb table keeps only in-frame clones and is missing some. The data hold about 48,000 clones, with 80% to 90% observed a single time. The sample comprised peripheral blood. The receptors here all came from a human donor in a cohort sampled during active COVID-19. The donor label of this sample is uncertain. CDR3s include the opening cysteine and the closing phenylalanine or tryptophan. The D gene is left open where the match is weak. Expanded clones are given a class, and other clones once, few, many or no size at all.

length: 14
size: -
J: TRBJ1-2
D: TRBD1
V: TRBV7-2
CDR3: CASNLQGANYGYTF
DNA: TGTGCCAGCAACTTACAGGGGGCCAACTATGGCTACACCTTC

length: 14
size: -
J: TRBJ1-1
D: -
V: TRBV7-3
CDR3: CASSLQGLNTEAFF
DNA: TGTGCCAGCAGCTTACAGGGCCTTAACACTGAAGCTTTCTTT

length: 14
size: -
J: TRBJ1-1
D: -
V: TRBV20-1
CDR3: CSASWTGENTEAFF
DNA: TGCAGTGCTAGTTGGACGGGGGAGAACACTGAAGCTTTCTTT

length: 15
size: -
J: TRBJ1-5
D: -
V: TRBV7-2
CDR3: CASSSDRRSNQPQHF
DNA: TGTGCCAGCAGCTCGGACAGACGAAGCAATCAGCCCCAGCATTTT

length: 13
size: -
J: TRBJ1-6
D: -
V: TRBV2
CDR3: CASGEGGQSPLHF
DNA: TGTGCCAGCGGGGAGGGAGGACAATCACCCCTCCACTTT

length: 16
size: few
J: TRBJ1-6
D: TRBD1
V: TRBV5-4
CDR3: CASSHGQGGRNSPLHF
DNA: TGTGCCAGCAGCCACGGACAGGGGGGTCGTAATTCACCCCTCCACTTT

length: 15
size: -
J: TRBJ2-2
D: TRBD2
V: TRBV25-1
CDR3: CASSEVLAGGEELFF
DNA: TGTGCCAGCAGTGAGGTACTAGCGGGGGGCGAGGAGCTGTTTTTT

length: 15
size: -
J: TRBJ2-1
D: -
V: TRBV6-6
CDR3: CASSYARREYNEQFF
DNA: TGTGCCAGCAGTTACGCCCGGAGGGAGTACAATGAGCAGTTCTTC

length: 15
size: -
J: TRBJ2-7
D: TRBD2
V: TRBV4-2
CDR3: CASSQAAGASYEQYF
DNA: TGTGCCAGCAGCCAGGCGGCGGGAGCCTCCTACGAGCAGTACTTC

length: 17
size: few
J: TRBJ2-2
D: TRBD2
V: TRBV4-1
CDR3: CASRQFSGGAETGELFF
DNA: TGCGCCAGCAGACAATTTAGCGGGGGGGCTGAAACCGGGGAGCTGTTTTTT

length: 14
size: -
J: TRBJ1-3
D: -
V: TRBV7-9
CDR3: CASRGTASGNTIYF
DNA: TGTGCCAGCAGAGGTACAGCCTCTGGAAACACCATATATTTT

length: 14
size: -
J: TRBJ2-3
D: -
V: TRBV5-5
CDR3: CASSRGGALDTQYF
DNA: TGTGCCAGCAGCAGGGGGGGGGCCCTGGATACGCAGTATTTT

length: 14
size: -
J: TRBJ2-1
D: -
V: TRBV13
CDR3: CASTSAQVGNEQFF
DNA: TGTGCCAGCACTTCGGCCCAGGTCGGCAATGAGCAGTTCTTC

length: 16
size: -
J: TRBJ1-2
D: -
V: TRBV5-6
CDR3: CASSPLSAMTDYGYTF
DNA: TGTGCCAGCAGCCCGTTGTCTGCGATGACAGACTATGGCTACACCTTC

length: 14
size: -
J: TRBJ2-7
D: -
V: TRBV7-8
CDR3: CASSRASGTYEQYF
DNA: TGTGCCAGCAGCCGAGCGAGCGGAACCTACGAGCAGTACTTC

length: 13
size: -
J: TRBJ2-7
D: -
V: TRBV27
CDR3: CASSQTVSYEQYF
DNA: TGTGCCAGCAGCCAAACAGTTTCCTACGAGCAGTACTTC

length: 15
size: -
J: TRBJ2-7
D: -
V: TRBV27
CDR3: CASSLVSGSSYEQYF
DNA: TGTGCCAGCAGTTTAGTTTCAGGCTCTTCCTACGAGCAGTACTTC

length: 14
size: -
J: TRBJ1-3
D: -
V: TRBV6-5
CDR3: CATLIPGSGNTIYF
DNA: TGTGCCACCCTTATCCCGGGTTCTGGAAACACCATATATTTT

length: 14
size: -
J: TRBJ1-6
D: -
V: TRBV5-6
CDR3: CASSLAAGASPLHF
DNA: TGTGCCAGCAGCTTGGCGGCAGGGGCCTCACCCCTCCACTTT

length: 16
size: few
J: TRBJ1-5
D: -
V: TRBV28
CDR3: CASSFFSDTHHQPQHF
DNA: TGTGCCAGCAGTTTCTTTTCTGACACTCATCATCAGCCCCAGCATTTT

length: 17
size: -
J: TRBJ1-5
D: TRBD1
V: TRBV18
CDR3: CASSPMAGQGRDQPQHF
DNA: TGTGCCAGCTCACCAATGGCGGGACAGGGTCGGGATCAGCCCCAGCATTTT

length: 17
size: -
J: TRBJ2-1
D: TRBD2
V: TRBV2
CDR3: CASIPGLAGAFYNEQFF
DNA: TGTGCCAGCATCCCGGGACTAGCGGGGGCCTTCTACAATGAGCAGTTCTTC

length: 13
size: -
J: TRBJ1-1
D: -
V: TRBV12-3/TRBV12-4
CDR3: CASTSIQNTEAFF
DNA: TGTGCCAGCACGAGTATTCAGAACACTGAAGCTTTCTTT

length: 14
size: -
J: TRBJ2-2
D: TRBD1
V: TRBV11-2
CDR3: CASSYRQGNGELFF
DNA: TGTGCCAGCAGCTATCGACAGGGTAACGGGGAGCTGTTTTTT

length: 15
size: few
J: TRBJ2-7
D: -
V: TRBV15
CDR3: CATSTRGATTPEQYF
DNA: TGTGCCACCAGCACACGGGGGGCCACTACTCCCGAGCAGTACTTC

length: 13
size: -
J: TRBJ1-6
D: -
V: TRBV30
CDR3: CAWSVRQGLSLHF
DNA: TGTGCCTGGAGTGTACGGCAGGGTTTGTCCCTCCACTTT

length: 12
size: once
J: TRBJ1-2
D: -
V: TRBV29-1
CDR3: CSASAPPYGYTF
DNA: TGCAGCGCTAGTGCTCCTCCCTATGGCTACACCTTC

length: 12
size: -
J: TRBJ2-1
D: -
V: TRBV19
CDR3: CASSIGGDMQFF
DNA: TGTGCCAGTAGTATAGGTGGCGACATGCAGTTCTTC

length: 15
size: -
J: TRBJ2-7
D: TRBD1
V: TRBV7-2
CDR3: CASSLTLTGGYEQYF
DNA: TGTGCCAGCAGCTTAACCCTCACAGGGGGCTACGAGCAGTACTTC

length: 14
size: once
J: TRBJ1-1
D: TRBD1
V: TRBV19
CDR3: CASSIQDRDRQRFF
DNA: TGTGCCAGTAGTATACAGGACAGGGACAGGCAAAGGTTCTTT

length: 16
size: -
J: TRBJ2-3
D: TRBD2
V: TRBV19
CDR3: CASRKTTSGSTDTQYF
DNA: TGTGCCAGTAGGAAAACGACTAGCGGATCCACAGATACGCAGTATTTT

length: 17
size: -
J: TRBJ2-7
D: TRBD2
V: TRBV5-1
CDR3: CASSFQPSGGPSYEQYF
DNA: TGCGCCAGCAGCTTTCAACCAAGCGGGGGGCCCTCCTACGAGCAGTACTTC

length: 16
size: -
J: TRBJ1-3
D: -
V: TRBV3-1/TRBV3-2
CDR3: CASSQVYRHSGNTIYF
DNA: TGTGCCAGCAGCCAAGTTTACAGACACTCTGGAAACACCATATATTTT

length: 13
size: -
J: TRBJ1-1
D: TRBD1
V: TRBV2
CDR3: CASSFGQGTEAFF
DNA: TGTGCCAGCAGTTTCGGACAGGGGACTGAAGCTTTCTTT

length: 15
size: -
J: TRBJ2-3
D: TRBD2
V: TRBV5-4
CDR3: CASSPSGGSTDTQYF
DNA: TGTGCCAGCAGCCCTAGCGGGGGGAGCACAGATACGCAGTATTTT

length: 16
size: -
J: TRBJ1-1
D: -
V: TRBV3-1/TRBV3-2
CDR3: CASSQQRTDSNTEAFF
DNA: TGTGCCAGCAGCCAACAAAGGACAGATAGTAACACTGAAGCTTTCTTT

length: 13
size: -
J: TRBJ1-1
D: -
V: TRBV19
CDR3: CASSIWGGAEAFF
DNA: TGTGCCAGTAGTATCTGGGGGGGCGCTGAAGCTTTCTTT

length: 14
size: -
J: TRBJ1-4
D: -
V: TRBV6-2/TRBV6-3
CDR3: CASSPRGGSEKLFF
DNA: TGTGCCAGCAGCCCGAGGGGAGGTTCTGAAAAACTGTTTTTT

length: 14
size: -
J: TRBJ2-7
D: TRBD1
V: TRBV3-1/TRBV3-2
CDR3: CASSQGTGDSEQYF
DNA: TGTGCCAGCAGCCAAGGGACAGGCGACAGCGAGCAGTACTTC

length: 15
size: -
J: TRBJ2-5
D: -
V: TRBV24-1
CDR3: CATSLGGRGEETQYF
DNA: TGTGCCACCAGCCTGGGGGGGCGGGGAGAAGAGACCCAGTACTTC

length: 16
size: -
J: TRBJ2-3
D: -
V: TRBV6-2/TRBV6-3
CDR3: CASSRRGTGSTDTQYF
DNA: TGTGCCAGCAGCCGACGGGGGACTGGGAGCACAGATACGCAGTATTTT

length: 13
size: -
J: TRBJ2-2
D: -
V: TRBV24-1
CDR3: CATSDSLTGELFF
DNA: TGTGCCACCAGTGATTCCTTAACCGGGGAGCTGTTTTTT

length: 11
size: -
J: TRBJ2-1
D: -
V: TRBV9
CDR3: CASSPHNEQFF
DNA: TGTGCCAGCAGCCCTCACAATGAGCAGTTCTTC

length: 15
size: -
J: TRBJ1-1
D: TRBD1
V: TRBV18
CDR3: CASSPRTGGNTEAFF
DNA: TGTGCCAGCTCACCGCGAACAGGGGGTAACACTGAAGCTTTCTTT

length: 13
size: -
J: TRBJ1-5
D: -
V: TRBV6-2/TRBV6-3
CDR3: CASSYSQVQPQHF
DNA: TGTGCCAGCAGTTACTCACAGGTCCAGCCCCAGCATTTT

length: 14
size: -
J: TRBJ1-2
D: -
V: TRBV19
CDR3: CASSIPGANYGYTF
DNA: TGTGCCAGTAGTATTCCTGGGGCAAACTATGGCTACACCTTC

length: 15
size: -
J: TRBJ1-5
D: TRBD1
V: TRBV12-5
CDR3: CASGPGDRGNQPQHF
DNA: TGTGCTAGTGGCCCCGGGGACAGGGGAAATCAGCCCCAGCATTTT

length: 15
size: -
J: TRBJ1-1
D: TRBD1
V: TRBV15
CDR3: CATSKSRGENTEAFF
DNA: TGTGCCACCAGCAAGTCCAGGGGGGAGAACACTGAAGCTTTCTTT

length: 13
size: once
J: TRBJ2-2
D: -
V: TRBV11-3
CDR3: CASSLNRAGELFF
DNA: TGTGCCAGCAGCTTAAACAGGGCCGGGGAGCTGTTTTTT

length: 16
size: -
J: TRBJ2-3
D: TRBD1
V: TRBV28
CDR3: CASSLGDRAPTDTQYF
DNA: TGTGCCAGCAGCCTAGGGGACAGGGCCCCGACAGATACGCAGTATTTT

length: 15
size: -
J: TRBJ1-2
D: TRBD1
V: TRBV25-1
CDR3: CASYTGTGSGYGYTF
DNA: TGTGCCAGCTACACAGGGACAGGCTCTGGCTATGGCTACACCTTC

length: 14
size: -
J: TRBJ2-1
D: TRBD1
V: TRBV19
CDR3: CASSTFGQGNEQFF
DNA: TGTGCCAGTAGTACCTTCGGACAGGGCAATGAGCAGTTCTTC

length: 15
size: -
J: TRBJ2-7
D: -
V: TRBV4-1
CDR3: CASSQERASAYEQYF
DNA: TGCGCCAGCAGCCAAGAAAGGGCTAGCGCCTACGAGCAGTACTTC

length: 14
size: -
J: TRBJ1-2
D: -
V: TRBV9
CDR3: CASSAGQSNYGYTF
DNA: TGTGCCAGCAGCGCCGGACAGAGTAACTATGGCTACACCTTC

length: 15
size: few
J: TRBJ1-5
D: -
V: TRBV6-1
CDR3: CASSEQARGNQPQHF
DNA: TGTGCCAGCAGTGAACAGGCGAGGGGCAATCAGCCCCAGCATTTT

length: 13
size: -
J: TRBJ1-6
D: TRBD1
V: TRBV19
CDR3: CASTTGGYSPLHF
DNA: TGTGCCAGTACGACAGGGGGCTATTCACCCCTCCACTTT

length: 14
size: few
J: TRBJ1-4
D: TRBD1
V: TRBV7-2
CDR3: CASSLNRGREKLFF
DNA: TGTGCCAGCAGCTTAAACAGGGGGCGGGAAAAACTGTTTTTT

length: 12
size: -
J: TRBJ2-1
D: TRBD1
V: TRBV10-3
CDR3: CAIRTTGVEQFF
DNA: TGTGCCATCAGAACGACAGGGGTTGAGCAGTTCTTC

length: 12
size: once
J: TRBJ2-3
D: -
V: TRBV27
CDR3: CASSPSTDTQYF
DNA: TGTGCCAGCAGTCCCTCCACAGATACGCAGTATTTT